Sequencing of this T cell receptor beta chain was carried out in a study of technical replicates of blood from several donors (dated by TCRdb to 2016 to 2017). This clone was seen a few times. The antigen it recognizes is unknown. Qualities for individual bases were not recorded, and no much larger clone is one base off. The library was built by means of the immunoSEQ multiplex PCR assay. TCRdb took over this immuneACCESS table, retaining in-frame rearrangements with V and J assigned. Such tables are incomplete; in checked studies, under half of the missing clones stem from an unresolved V gene, and the remainder is unexplained. The sample has roughly 76,000 clones on record, around 94% of them singletons. The biggest ten clones account for around 0.42% of the sample. CDR1 and CDR2, per the germline V gene, are LGHNA and YNFKEQ. V and J lose 4 bases and 0 bases, and a span of 6 bases separates them. From cysteine to phenylalanine, the CDR3 is 14 amino acids long. Solely the CDR3 DNA is kept, with 42 bases framed from the first base.

This clonotype originated in a human donor in good health. The material sequenced was T cells isolated from PBMCs. Recombination linked TRBV4-2 to TRBJ1-4; the D gene is unclear. The CDR3 protein: CASSRGATNEKLFF. The DNA reads as follows: TGTGCCAGCAGCCGGGGAGCAACTAATGAAAAACTGTTTTTT.